Presented here are 29 T cell receptor beta chains from one specimen sequenced in a study of cytomegalovirus exposure and HLA in healthy donors (dated by TCRdb to 2017 to 2019). Preparation of the library involved the immunoSEQ multiplex PCR assay. The multiplex PCR relied on a mix of 60 forward primers for TCR Vbeta segments and 13 reverse primers for TCR Jbeta segments. Drawn from immuneACCESS, this table holds only the in-frame rearrangements with V and J called that TCRdb kept. Clones are partly lost; checked studies trace under half to an unresolved V gene and leave the rest unexplained. The sample's table covers under 250,000 clones. The ten largest clones represent 1.1% of the sample. The sample taken for sequencing was PBMCs. The receptors derive from a girl aged 2 to 10 in good health and CMV-seropositive.

The rearrangement joins TRBV5-1 to TRBJ2-7; 8 bases agree with TRBD1. With V trimmed by 1 base and J by 0 bases, 6 bases remained unmatched. CDR3 length: 16 amino acids. Germline values: CDR1 SGHRS, CDR2 YFSETQ. CDR3 sequence (DNA): TGCGCCAGCAGCTTGTCTCACGACAGGGGCTCCTACGAGCAGTACTTC. This codes for CASSLSHDRGSYEQYF.

The chain employs TRBV7-6 and TRBJ2-7; 9 bases agree with TRBD2. This CDR3 is built from 15 residues. Germline V gene data show CDR1 as SGHVS and CDR2 as FNYEAQ. The junction had 8 bases not matched to a gene; V was cut back by 5 bases and J by 3 bases. CDR3 in DNA: TGTGCCAGCAGCCGCCTAGCGGGGACGGGCTACGAGCAGTACTTC. Protein: CASSRLAGTGYEQYF. Complete variable domain (other parts from reference TRBV7-6 and TRBJ2-7): GAGVSQSPRYKVTKRGQDVALRCDPISGHVSLYWYRQALGQGPEFLTYFNYEAQQDKSGLPNDRFSAERPEGSISTLTIQRTEQRDSAMYRCASSRLAGTGYEQYFGPGTRLTVT.

For the CDR3, the DNA is TGTGCCAGCAGTTTAGACGGACAGGTCACTGAAGCTTTCTTT. Its translation is CASSLDGQVTEAFF. V usage is TRBV28 and J usage is TRBJ1-1, with TRBD1 matching over 7 bases. J gave up 4 bases and V 2 bases, and 4 bases lay outside the gene matches. The CDR3 length is 14 residues. The germline CDR1 and CDR2 sequences are MDHEN and SYDVKM.

The chain joins TRBV2 to TRBJ2-3, with TRBD2 matching over 13 bases. The germline V gene has CDR1 SNHLY and CDR2 FYNNEI. V lost 6 bases to trimming and J lost 1 base; unmatched junction nucleotides: 4. This CDR3 is 16 amino acids long. The CDR3 spells CASSGGLAGGTDTQYF. The CDR3 DNA reads TGTGCCAGCAGCGGTGGACTAGCGGGAGGCACAGATACGCAGTATTTT.

The chain links TRBV5-1 to TRBJ2-3, with D possibly TRBD1 on 6 matching bases. The CDR3 has 18 amino acids. Germline-derived CDR1 and CDR2 are SGHRS and YFSETQ. V lost 4 bases to trimming and J lost 1 base, with 22 bases between them. Here the CDR3 DNA reads TGCGCCAGCAGCGTACTGGGGTCACAGGGCGTGGGCACAGATACGCAGTATTTT. The encoded protein is CASSVLGSQGVGTDTQYF.

Concerning this clone itself: Distinct nucleotide sequences in the sample also encode this CDR3. The chain couples TRBV5-4 to TRBJ2-7; 10 nucleotides match TRBD1. CDR1 SGHNT and CDR2 YYREEE come from the germline V gene (reference sequence). The CDR3 runs 14 residues. The V and J ends lost 4 bases and 4 bases, in that order; junction bases with no gene match: 5. The CDR3 region is CASSPGQGLYEQYF. The CDR3 region has the DNA TGTGCCAGCAGCCCGGGACAGGGGTTATACGAGCAGTACTTC.

The CDR3 protein is CASRASGINTDTQYF. As DNA, the CDR3 is TGCGCCAGCAGGGCTAGCGGGATCAACACAGATACGCAGTATTTT. This chain joins TRBV10-2 and TRBJ2-3; TRBD2 matches 9 bases. The CDR3 contains 15 residues. After removal of 6 bases from V and 2 bases from J, the junction contained 6 bases not matched to a gene. Germline V gene data show CDR1 as WSHSY and CDR2 as SAAADI.

The V gene is TRBV7-2, the J gene TRBJ2-2, with D possibly TRBD2 on 6 matching bases. The CDR3 consists of 14 residues. Per the germline V gene, CDR1 is SGHTA and CDR2 is FQGNSA. V dropped 3 bases and J dropped 2 bases, with 7 bases sitting between them. The CDR3 nucleotides read TGTGCCAGCAGCTTTAGCGGAAACACCGGGGAGCTGTTTTTT. Translation: CASSFSGNTGELFF.

V gene TRBV19 combines with J gene TRBJ1-2; tentative D call: TRBD1 (6 bases). The CDR3 totals 14 residues. CDR1 and CDR2 from the germline V gene are LNHDA and SQIVND (reference sequence). Trimming stripped 4 bases from V and 4 bases from J, with 13 bases between. The CDR3 sequence is CASSTLKGVYGYTF. DNA of the CDR3: TGTGCCAGTAGTACCCTGAAGGGGGTCTATGGCTACACCTTC.

The V gene is TRBV7-6, the J gene TRBJ2-3; 12 nucleotides align to TRBD2. Unmatched junction bases numbered 11, after V lost 5 bases and J lost 8 bases. CDR1 is SGHVS and CDR2 is FNYEAQ in the germline V gene. CDR3 size: 16 residues. The CDR3 reads CASSIGTSGLMGTQYF. CDR3 nucleotide sequence: TGTGCCAGCAGCATCGGGACTAGCGGGCTGATGGGTACGCAGTATTTT.

The chain recombines TRBV27 with TRBJ1-2; 7 bases are shared with TRBD1. Trimming took 9 bases from V and 8 from J; bases not matched to a gene: 6. From germline, CDR1 is MNHEY and CDR2 SMNVEV (reference sequence). The CDR3 covers 11 residues. The CDR3 DNA is TGTGCCAGTCGGACAGGAAGAGGCTACACCTTC. Protein product: CASRTGRGYTF.

J is TRBJ2-3 and V is TRBV27; D gene uncertain. Germline CDR1 is MNHEY and CDR2 is SMNVEV (reference sequence). This CDR3 is built from 14 residues. V lost 6 bases and J lost 4, with 14 bases in between. The CDR3: CASSLSLSADTQYF. The DNA for the CDR3 is TGTGCCAGCAGCCTAAGCTTAAGTGCAGATACGCAGTATTTT.

The rearrangement uses TRBV7-9 and TRBJ1-4, with D possibly TRBD1 on 5 matching bases. This CDR3 is 11 amino acids long. Germline V gene sequence: CDR1 SEHNR, CDR2 FQNEAQ (reference sequence). Between the trimmed V and J ends, which lost 8 bases and 8 bases, there was a span of 9 bases. The CDR3 DNA is TGTGCCAGCGGGGCAGAAGAAAAACTGTTTTTT. Translation: CASGAEEKLFF.

The chain joins TRBV28 to TRBJ2-2; 11 bases fit TRBD2. The CDR3 is made up of 17 amino acids. V was pared by 4 bases and J by 1 base, with 5 bases of the junction left unmatched. Per germline, CDR1 MDHEN and CDR2 SYDVKM. The CDR3 DNA is TGTGCCAGCAGTTCCCAGACTAGCGGGGAGAACACCGGGGAGCTGTTTTTT. It translates to CASSSQTSGENTGELFF.

The chain couples TRBV6-1 to TRBJ2-7; D unclear. Germline CDR1 reads MNHNS; CDR2 reads SASEGT. Trimming removed 0 bases from V and 6 bases from J, with 9 bases in between. CDR3 length equals 13 residues. The CDR3 region has the DNA TGTGCCAGCAGTGAAGCACGGGTCGGCGAGCAGTACTTC. Translation: CASSEARVGEQYF.

The rearrangement joins TRBV19 to TRBJ2-3, with D perhaps matching TRBD1 (6 bases). This CDR3 is 13 amino acids long. Germline V gene lookup returns CDR1 LNHDA and CDR2 SQIVND (reference sequence). The V gene lost 5 bases and the J gene lost 5 bases, with 11 bases spanning the gap. The CDR3 region is CASSLGRGDTQYF. The CDR3 nucleotides are TGTGCCAGTAGTCTGGGCAGGGGAGATACGCAGTATTTT.

The chain is built from TRBV27 and TRBJ2-5, with 15 bases aligning to TRBD2. Germline loops: CDR1 MNHEY, CDR2 SMNVEV (reference sequence). The CDR3 has 17 residues. With 6 bases clipped from V and 4 bases from J, the junction kept 9 bases outside the gene matches. CDR3 amino acids: CASSRRTSGRAGETQYF. CDR3 bases: TGTGCCAGCAGCCGCCGGACTAGCGGGAGGGCTGGAGAGACCCAGTACTTC.

The genes are TRBV11-1 and TRBJ2-2, with 10 positions matching TRBD2. CDR3 length equals 18 residues. Germline V lookup: CDR1 SGHAT, CDR2 FQDESV (reference sequence). Trimming took 3 bases from V and 4 from J; bases not matched to a gene: 11. The CDR3 bases are TGTGCCAGCAGCTTCGGATCCCAGGCTAGCGGGAGCACCGGGGAGCTGTTTTTT. Its translation is CASSFGSQASGSTGELFF. The whole variable domain, filled in from reference TRBV11-1 and TRBJ2-2, reads EAEVAQSPRYKITEKSQAVAFWCDPISGHATLYWYRQILGQGPELLVQFQDESVVDDSQLPKDRFSAERLKGVDSTLKIQPAELGDSAMYLCASSFGSQASGSTGELFFGEGSRLTVL.

The chain employs TRBV7-2 and TRBJ2-1; 9 bases are a match to TRBD2. This CDR3 is built from 16 residues. From germline, CDR1 is SGHTA and CDR2 FQGNSA. J lost 0 bases, V lost 1 base, and 1 base had no gene match. CDR3 amino acids: CASSLGGRGSYNEQFF. CDR3 sequence (DNA): TGTGCCAGCAGCTTAGGCGGGAGGGGCTCCTACAATGAGCAGTTCTTC.

The rearrangement uses TRBV7-9 and TRBJ2-1; D perhaps matches TRBD2 (6 bases). V was clipped by 7 bases and J by 1 base, with 14 bases between them. This CDR3 has 15 residues. The germline gives CDR1 SEHNR, CDR2 FQNEAQ (reference sequence). The CDR3, as DNA: TGTGCCAGCACCCCTAGCGTTTGGTCCTACAATGAGCAGTTCTTC. Translating gives CASTPSVWSYNEQFF.

The V gene is TRBV5-4, the J gene TRBJ2-7; 7 positions match TRBD2. This CDR3 contains 12 residues. Germline values: CDR1 SGHNT, CDR2 YYREEE (reference sequence). The trim removed 4 bases at V and 3 bases at J, leaving 1 base unmatched. The CDR3 nucleotides are TGTGCCAGCAGCCGGGACTACTACGAGCAGTACTTC. It yields the protein CASSRDYYEQYF.

The chain combines TRBV25-1 with TRBJ1-6; the match to TRBD1 covers 9 bases. Germline CDR1 MGHDK, CDR2 SYGVNS. Trimming cost V 4 bases and J 7 bases; bases outside gene matches: 2. This CDR3 comprises 14 residues. CDR3 bases: TGTGCCAGCAGTGGACAGGGGGGAAATTCACCCCTCCACTTT. Protein sequence: CASSGQGGNSPLHF.

CDR3 region: CASSKTSGSGVQYF. As DNA, the CDR3 is TGTGCCAGTAGTAAAACTAGCGGGAGTGGGGTGCAGTACTTC. The chain carries TRBV19 and TRBJ2-7, with 11 bases identical to TRBD2. The V and J ends lost 4 bases and 9 bases, in that order; junction bases with no gene match: 8. CDR3 length: 14 residues. Germline V gene data show CDR1 as LNHDA and CDR2 as SQIVND (reference sequence).

The chain carries TRBV4-1 and TRBJ1-2; TRBD1 might be the D (5 bases). CDR1 MGHRA and CDR2 YSYEKL come from the germline V gene. The V end was cut by 1 base, the J end by 7 bases, with 13 bases between. This CDR3 contains 14 residues. The CDR3 spells CASSQVVSGLGYTF. CDR3 bases: TGCGCCAGCAGCCAAGTCGTGTCAGGGCTTGGCTACACCTTC.

J is TRBJ2-7 and V is TRBV9, with 8 bases identical to TRBD1. The CDR3 spans 16 residues. Losses at the gene ends were 0 bases for V and 2 bases for J; bases not matched to a gene: 7. Germline CDR1 is SGDLS and CDR2 is YYNGEE. CDR3 sequence reads: CASSVGEEDRAYEQYF. The CDR3 bases are TGTGCCAGCAGCGTAGGGGAGGAGGACAGGGCCTACGAGCAGTACTTC.

The chain employs TRBV27 and TRBJ2-7; 12 bases match TRBD2. The germline V gene has CDR1 MNHEY and CDR2 SMNVEV (reference sequence). This CDR3 has 15 amino acids. Germline trimming cut 6 bases from V and 6 bases from J; bases unmatched to any gene: 9. CDR3 nucleotides: TGTGCCAGCAGCCTAACTAGCGGGAGGCCAGGCGAGCAGTACTTC. Translated: CASSLTSGRPGEQYF.

The chain combines TRBV4-2 with TRBJ1-5; D is unresolved. V lost 1 base to trimming and J lost 2 bases, with 9 bases between them. The CDR3 has 15 amino acids. Germline assignment: CDR1 LGHNA and CDR2 YNFKEQ. CDR3 nucleotide sequence: TGTGCCAGCAGCCAAGTAGTTATGCGCAATCAGCCCCAGCATTTT. This sequence encodes CASSQVVMRNQPQHF.

This rearrangement joins TRBV12-5 to TRBJ2-7; perhaps TRBD1 as D (5 bases). Looked up from germline, CDR1 is LGHNT and CDR2 is FRNRAP. V was trimmed by 1 base and J by 3 bases, leaving 7 bases between them. This CDR3 contains 13 residues. The CDR3 DNA follows: TGTGCTAGTGGTTTGGGCCAGGGCTACGAGCAGTACTTC. Translation gives CASGLGQGYEQYF.

This chain connects TRBV29-1 to TRBJ1-3; tentatively, D is TRBD1 (6 bases). The CDR3 covers 13 residues. The germline V gene has CDR1 SQVTM and CDR2 ANQGSEA. Trimming pared 4 bases from V and 4 bases from J, leaving 11 bases between. The CDR3 spells CSVGDTEGNTIYF. CDR3 coding DNA: TGCAGCGTTGGGGACACCGAGGGAAACACCATATATTTT.